Below, 30 T cell receptor beta chains from the same sample are listed, as sequenced in a study of blood T cell repertoires in COVID-19. Sequencing was performed with immunoSEQ multiplex PCR; in TCRdb, only in-frame clones are kept and a portion is missing. The sample holds 230,000 or so clones, roughly 84% seen once. The material sequenced was peripheral blood. These receptors all stem from a man between 40 and 49 years old who had recovered from COVID-19.

V usage is TRBV24-1 and J usage is TRBJ2-3; D may be TRBD2 (6 bases). The CDR3 is made up of 15 amino acids. The V gene lost 7 bases and the J gene lost 1 base, with 14 bases spanning the gap. The germline CDR1 and CDR2 sequences are KGHDR and SFDVKD. In DNA form, the CDR3 reads TGTGCCACCAGCCTCAGTGGCGGGGGCACAGATACGCAGTATTTT. It translates to CATSLSGGGTDTQYF.

The chain uses TRBV12-5 and TRBJ2-1, with 10 positions matching TRBD1. The CDR3 extends over 15 amino acids. J was trimmed by 3 bases and V by 6 bases; bases with no gene match: 5. The germline V gene encodes CDR1 LGHNT and CDR2 FRNRAP. CDR3: CASGPGQGIYNEQFF. CDR3 coding DNA: TGTGCTAGTGGCCCGGGACAGGGGATCTACAATGAGCAGTTCTTC.

The chain joins TRBV7-2 to TRBJ1-1; D unclear. The CDR3 contains 15 residues. CDR1 and CDR2 (germline): SGHTA, FQGNSA. Trimming pared 4 bases from V and 5 bases from J, leaving 17 bases between. CDR3 residues: CASSSLIGSGTEAFF. CDR3 sequence (DNA): TGTGCCAGCAGCTCCCTTATTGGGTCCGGGACTGAAGCTTTCTTT. The full variable domain, in which reference TRBV7-2 and TRBJ1-1 provide the parts outside the CDR3, is GAGVSQSPSNKVTEKGKDVELRCDPISGHTALYWYRQSLGQGLEFLIYFQGNSAPDKSGLPSDRFSAERTGGSVSTLTIQRTQQEDSAVYLCASSSLIGSGTEAFFGQGTRLTVV.

V is TRBV5-1 and J is TRBJ1-2; D is perhaps TRBD1 (6 bases). The CDR3 consists of 13 residues. Germline CDR1 SGHRS, CDR2 YFSETQ. Trimming shortened V by 4 bases and J by 2 bases, and 9 bases separated the two germline ends. The CDR3 nucleotides are TGCGCCAGCAGCCCTACAGGGAACTATGGCTACACCTTC. This encodes CASSPTGNYGYTF.

V gene TRBV5-4 combines with J gene TRBJ2-2, with 7 bases identical to TRBD2. The length of the CDR3 is 15 residues. Germline CDR1 SGHNT, CDR2 YYREEE (reference sequence). V shed 1 base, J shed 4 bases, and the junction held 4 bases outside the gene matches. CDR3 sequence reads: CASSLRGEGTGELFF. Here the CDR3 DNA reads TGTGCCAGCAGCTTGCGGGGGGAAGGCACCGGGGAGCTGTTTTTT.

The chain recombines TRBV9 with TRBJ2-7, with D uncertain. The CDR3 is made up of 12 amino acids. The germline CDR1 and CDR2 sequences are SGDLS and YYNGEE. V was pared by 5 bases and J by 3 bases, with 9 bases between. The CDR3 sequence is CASSPNFYEQYF. Written as DNA, the CDR3 is TGTGCCAGCAGTCCCAACTTCTACGAGCAGTACTTC.

The chain is built from TRBV5-1 and TRBJ1-4; D is possibly TRBD1 (6 bases). The germline V gene has CDR1 SGHRS and CDR2 YFSETQ. The CDR3 is made up of 13 amino acids. V was clipped by 7 bases and J by 8 bases, with 15 bases between them. The CDR3, as DNA: TGCGCCAGCCGTGAGGGGGTAGGAGAAAAACTGTTTTTT. Its protein is CASREGVGEKLFF.

V gene TRBV7-2 combines with J gene TRBJ2-1; the match to TRBD2 covers 7 bases. The CDR3 sequence is 14 residues long. With V trimmed by 4 bases and J by 5 bases, 5 bases remained unmatched. Germline CDR1 SGHTA, CDR2 FQGNSA. The CDR3 nucleotides are TGTGCCAGCAGCTCTCGACTAGCTGACAATGAGCAGTTCTTC. It codes for CASSSRLADNEQFF.

This rearrangement joins TRBV11-2 to TRBJ2-5; 9 nucleotides agree with TRBD2. Germline V lookup: CDR1 SGHAT, CDR2 FQNNGV. This CDR3 is 17 amino acids long. V lost 1 base, J lost 5 bases, and 11 bases stayed unmatched. In DNA, the CDR3 is TGTGCCAGCAGCTTAGGCGGCCGCGGGGGGGCCGGGGAGACCCAGTACTTC. Amino acid sequence: CASSLGGRGGAGETQYF.

There are a few counts of this clone. V is TRBV6-5 and J is TRBJ2-7, with D possibly matching TRBD2 (6 bases). V dropped 6 bases and J dropped 4 bases, with 10 bases sitting between them. Looked up from germline, CDR1 is MNHEY and CDR2 is SVGAGI. The CDR3 runs 12 residues. In nucleotides, the CDR3 is TGTGCCAGCAGAGGCGGGGAGTACGAGCAGTACTTC. It is translated as CASRGGEYEQYF.

The chain uses TRBV5-4 and TRBJ2-7, with D perhaps matching TRBD2 (6 bases). The CDR3 extends over 13 amino acids. Trimming left V 3 bases short and J 3 bases short, with 10 bases between. Germline lookup yields CDR1 SGHNT and CDR2 YYREEE (reference sequence). DNA for the CDR3: TGTGCCAGCAGCTGGGGGGTCGGCTACGAGCAGTACTTC. Its protein is CASSWGVGYEQYF.

The chain joins TRBV10-1 to TRBJ2-1; 9 bases match TRBD1. Unmatched junction bases numbered 5, after V lost 8 bases and J lost 6 bases. CDR1 is WNHNN and CDR2 is SYGVQD in the germline V gene (reference sequence). The CDR3 covers 13 residues. CDR3 coding DNA: TGCGCCAGCGCTAAGACAGGGGGCAATGAGCAGTTCTTC. It codes for CASAKTGGNEQFF.

The rearrangement links TRBV10-3 to TRBJ2-7, with unresolved D. V lost 8 bases, J lost 3 bases, and 11 bases lay in between. The CDR3 runs to 12 residues. In germline, CDR1 is ENHRY, CDR2 SYGVKD. The CDR3 region has the DNA TGTGCCATCGGTTGGCAGAACTACGAGCAGTACTTC. It codes for CAIGWQNYEQYF.

The chain has TRBV5-4 and TRBJ1-1; TRBD1 aligns across 9 bases. V lost 3 bases to trimming and J lost 5 bases; unmatched junction nucleotides: 5. The CDR3 covers 14 residues. Germline V lookup: CDR1 SGHNT, CDR2 YYREEE (reference sequence). CDR3 region: CASSWGTGKTEAFF. The CDR3 DNA sequence: TGTGCCAGCAGCTGGGGGACAGGGAAGACTGAAGCTTTCTTT.

The rearrangement uses TRBV11-2 and TRBJ2-7; no definite D call. V was shortened by 2 bases and J by 3 bases, with 11 bases between the two germline ends. CDR3 size: 14 residues. Germline V gene data show CDR1 as SGHAT and CDR2 as FQNNGV. The CDR3 loop is CASSLNGGFYEQYF. The DNA of the CDR3 is TGTGCCAGCAGCTTAAATGGCGGCTTCTACGAGCAGTACTTC. The entire variable domain, with the rest obtained from reference TRBV11-2 and TRBJ2-7, is as follows: EAGVAQSPRYKIIEKRQSVAFWCNPISGHATLYWYQQILGQGPKLLIQFQNNGVVDDSQLPKDRFSAERLKGVDSTLKIQPAKLEDSAVYLCASSLNGGFYEQYFGPGTRLTVT.

The table lists this clone with a few counts. The V call is TRBV11-2, the J call TRBJ2-1, with 7 bases aligning to TRBD2. In germline, CDR1 is SGHAT, CDR2 FQNNGV. V trimming: 4 bases; J trimming: 10 bases; junction bases outside the gene matches: 1. The CDR3 extends over 11 amino acids. This chain's CDR3 is CASSSGREQFF. Here the CDR3 DNA reads TGTGCCAGCAGCTCCGGGAGGGAGCAGTTCTTC. The full variable domain, rest sourced from reference TRBV11-2 and TRBJ2-1, is EAGVAQSPRYKIIEKRQSVAFWCNPISGHATLYWYQQILGQGPKLLIQFQNNGVVDDSQLPKDRFSAERLKGVDSTLKIQPAKLEDSAVYLCASSSGREQFFGPGTRLTVL.

This chain links TRBV5-4 with TRBJ2-7; no reliable D call. The length of the CDR3 is 15 residues. CDR1 SGHNT and CDR2 YYREEE come from the germline V gene (reference sequence). The V gene lost 4 bases and the J gene lost 1 base, with 15 bases spanning the gap. The CDR3 sequence is CASSTNPVISYEQYF. The CDR3 DNA sequence: TGTGCCAGCAGCACCAATCCAGTTATTTCCTACGAGCAGTACTTC.

For the CDR3, the DNA is TGTGCCAGCAGCTTAGGGGGACAGGGGGCATCCGGGGAGCTGTTTTTT. It is translated as CASSLGGQGASGELFF. The chain carries TRBV7-6 and TRBJ2-2, with 12 bases identical to TRBD1. Germline CDR1 and CDR2: SGHVS and FNYEAQ. There are 16 residues in the CDR3. V shed 1 base and J 6 bases; nucleotides not matched to a gene: 3.

V usage is TRBV6-1 and J usage is TRBJ1-5; D unclear. Trimming pared 1 base from V and 6 bases from J, leaving 13 bases between. CDR1 and CDR2 from the germline V gene are MNHNS and SASEGT. The CDR3 loop spans 15 amino acids. The CDR3: CASSEGLGGFQPQHF. CDR3 in DNA: TGTGCCAGCAGTGAAGGGCTGGGAGGGTTTCAGCCCCAGCATTTT.

The chain joins TRBV4-2 to TRBJ2-3; TRBD1 is a possible D gene (6 bases). Germline CDR1 LGHNA, CDR2 YNFKEQ. CDR3 length: 15 amino acids. V shed 5 bases and J shed 3 bases, with 15 bases lying between them. The DNA for the CDR3 is TGTGCCAGCAGCACCCAGGGGAAAGAAACAGATACGCAGTATTTT. Protein sequence: CASSTQGKETDTQYF.

The J gene is TRBJ2-3, the V gene TRBV5-4; D uncertain. Trimming cost V 3 bases and J 2 bases, with 4 bases left between them. Looked up from germline, CDR1 is SGHNT and CDR2 is YYREEE (reference sequence). The CDR3 spans 12 residues. In nucleotides, the CDR3 is TGTGCCAGCAGCTCCAACACAGATACGCAGTATTTT. This translates into CASSSNTDTQYF.

The chain carries TRBV19 and TRBJ1-6; unclear D gene. Germline-derived CDR1 and CDR2 are LNHDA and SQIVND (reference sequence). The CDR3 contains 13 residues. Trimming cost V 7 bases and J 9 bases, with 13 bases left between them. CDR3 sequence: CASNYGESSPLHF. CDR3 coding DNA: TGTGCCAGTAATTACGGTGAAAGTTCACCCCTCCACTTT.

The V and J genes are TRBV20-1 and TRBJ2-7; 9 positions match TRBD2. Looked up from germline, CDR1 is DFQATT and CDR2 is SNEGSKA (reference sequence). The junction had 9 bases not matched to a gene; V was cut back by 3 bases and J by 6 bases. CDR3 size: 14 residues. The CDR3 sequence: CSASISGSDSEQYF. In DNA form, the CDR3 reads TGCAGTGCTAGTATTAGCGGGAGTGACTCCGAGCAGTACTTC.

This chain connects TRBV15 to TRBJ2-3; TRBD1 aligns across 8 bases. The J segment lost 1 base and the V segment lost 3 bases, leaving 3 bases of the junction unmatched. The CDR3 covers 15 residues. Germline CDR1 reads LNHNV; CDR2 reads YYDKDF (reference sequence). This chain's CDR3 is CATSSPGQGTDTQYF. In DNA form, the CDR3 reads TGTGCCACCAGCAGTCCGGGACAGGGCACAGATACGCAGTATTTT.

This rearrangement joins TRBV4-1 to TRBJ2-7; possible D gene TRBD2, 5 bases. V lost 0 bases and J lost 0, with 9 bases in between. This CDR3 contains 15 residues. Germline CDR1 reads MGHRA; CDR2 reads YSYEKL. CDR3 in amino acids: CASSQDGSGSYEQYF. The CDR3 DNA reads as TGCGCCAGCAGCCAAGATGGCAGCGGCTCCTACGAGCAGTACTTC.

The V call is TRBV27, the J call TRBJ2-7, with 10 bases matching TRBD1. With 3 bases clipped from V and 4 bases from J, the junction kept 12 bases outside the gene matches. The CDR3 length is 17 residues. Germline V CDR1 and CDR2: MNHEY, SMNVEV (reference sequence). The CDR3 region is CASSFKPPGTGAYEQYF. DNA of the CDR3: TGTGCCAGCAGTTTTAAGCCCCCCGGGACAGGGGCTTACGAGCAGTACTTC.

This clone came up once. This rearrangement joins TRBV7-2 to TRBJ1-2, with D possibly being TRBD1 (5 bases). CDR3 length equals 16 residues. Germline loops: CDR1 SGHTA, CDR2 FQGNSA. Trimming cost V 1 base and J 8 bases, with 20 bases left between them. The CDR3 protein is CASSLGVGVQGRGYTF. For the CDR3, the DNA is TGTGCCAGCAGCTTAGGCGTTGGGGTCCAGGGTAGGGGCTACACCTTC.

This chain connects TRBV21-1 to TRBJ2-4; the DNA was not used to check the table's D call, TRBD2. TRBV21-1 is listed as a pseudogene. There are 19 residues in the CDR3. CDR3 nucleotides: TGTGCCAGCAGGCGTTACCCGGGAGGACCGGGAGCCGAGAAAAACATTCAGTACTTC. Protein sequence: CASRRYPGGPGAEKNIQYF.

V gene TRBV6-5 combines with J gene TRBJ1-2, with TRBD1 matching over 8 bases. Germline CDR1 reads MNHEY; CDR2 reads SVGAGI. This CDR3 contains 13 residues. V lost 9 bases, J lost 6 bases, and 9 bases stayed unmatched. CDR3 amino acids: CASHRTGRDGYTF. The CDR3 DNA is TGTGCCAGTCACCGGACAGGGAGGGATGGCTACACCTTC.

The chain combines TRBV19 with TRBJ1-1; D unclear. Germline V gene lookup returns CDR1 LNHDA and CDR2 SQIVND (reference sequence). Trimming removed 8 bases at V and 3 bases at J, with 7 bases between. This CDR3 has 11 amino acids. The CDR3 DNA sequence: TGTGCCAGTCTATTAGACACTGAAGCTTTCTTT. As protein: CASLLDTEAFF.